The source of this T cell receptor beta chain is a study of blood T cell repertoires in COVID-19. Background on the study: Specimens from acute and convalescent COVID-19 originated in the United States, Italy and Spain.

With 4 bases removed from V and 0 bases from J, the gap between germline ends came to 10 bases. Germline V CDR1 and CDR2: SGDLS, YYNGEE. This CDR3 spans 14 amino acids. Source study methods: Amplification of reference gene primers was used by the study to estimate nucleated cell counts. The table came from immunoSEQ multiplex PCR; TCRdb's copy has only in-frame clones and leaves some out. V, J and clone size derive from that table, while D and trimming were established from the DNA sequence. The top ten clones hold 1.1% of a sample with about 190,000 clones, 70% to 90% of them seen once. Sequenced sample: peripheral blood. This receptor was obtained from a man aged 25-45 years with acute or convalescent COVID-19. The V and J genes are TRBV9 and TRBJ1-1, with D unresolved. CDR3 coding DNA: TGTGCCAGCAGCACCAGGCCCATGAACACTGAAGCTTTCTTT. Amino acid sequence: CASSTRPMNTEAFF.